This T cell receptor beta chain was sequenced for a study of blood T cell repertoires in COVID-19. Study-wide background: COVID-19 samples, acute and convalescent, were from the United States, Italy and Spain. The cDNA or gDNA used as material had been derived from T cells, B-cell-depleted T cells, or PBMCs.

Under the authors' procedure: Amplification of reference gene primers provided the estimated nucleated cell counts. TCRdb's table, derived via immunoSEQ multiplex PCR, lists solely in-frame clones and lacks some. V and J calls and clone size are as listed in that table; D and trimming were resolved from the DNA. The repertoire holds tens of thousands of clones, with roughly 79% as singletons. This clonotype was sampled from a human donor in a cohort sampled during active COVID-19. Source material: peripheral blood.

The CDR3 DNA reads as TGTGCCAGCACCGCACATGAGAACACTGAAGCTTTCTTT. Translating gives CASTAHENTEAFF. The gene calls are TRBV2 and TRBJ1-1, with D unclear. The germline gives CDR1 SNHLY, CDR2 FYNNEI. The CDR3 loop spans 13 amino acids. Deletions cut 7 bases from V and 1 base from J, with 10 bases between.